A single sample gave rise to the 21 T cell receptor beta chains below, sequenced in a study of metastatic and nonmetastatic thyroid tumors. TCRdb re-clonotyped the PCR reads via MiXCR. The sample comprises 50,000 to 65,000 clones, approximately 4.1% of which are singletons, and under 25% rests with the top ten. The entire patient cohort was treatment-naive prior to thyroid surgery. Sequencing input: blood. Receptor source: a female donor with papillary thyroid cancer or a benign thyroid nodule (not recorded which). Some clones in this sample may be carry-over from other donors' samples.

Ten or more counts support this clone. The genes are TRBV6-1 and TRBJ2-5; D unclear. The CDR3 extends over 14 amino acids. The germline V gene encodes CDR1 MNHNS and CDR2 SASEGT. The V end was cut by 4 bases, the J end by 5 bases, with 14 bases between. DNA of the CDR3: TGTGCCAGCAGTGGGATGGCGGATCGGGAGACCCAGTACTTC. Its translation: CASSGMADRETQYF.

This clone came up many times. The chain has TRBV9 and TRBJ2-5, with 9 nucleotides matching TRBD1. Germline V CDR1 and CDR2: SGDLS, YYNGEE. Trimming took 4 bases from V and 5 from J; bases not matched to a gene: 9. The CDR3 runs to 15 residues. CDR3 bases: TGTGCCAGCAGCCGACCGACAGGGGGGTGGGAGACCCAGTACTTC. This sequence encodes CASSRPTGGWETQYF.

This clone showed up just a few times. The V call is TRBV6-5, the J call TRBJ2-2, with D unresolved. Germline V lookup: CDR1 MNHEY, CDR2 SVGAGI. V lost 4 bases and J 5 bases, leaving 5 bases between the germline ends. CDR3 size: 12 residues. The CDR3 loop reads CASSLRTGELFF. The CDR3 coding sequence is TGTGCCAGCAGTTTGAGAACCGGGGAGCTGTTTTTT.

This clone showed up just a few times. The junction does not match germline at one end; this may be a read error. The chain uses TRBV6-1 and TRBJ2-1; D gene ambiguous. This CDR3 is 13 amino acids long. Per the germline V gene, CDR1 is MNHNS and CDR2 is SASEGT. CDR3 residues: CASSAPAIYEHFF. The CDR3 nucleotides read TGTGCCAGCAGTGCGCCAGCGATATATGAGCATTTCTTC.

This clone has at least ten counts. The junction departs from the called germline gene at one end, perhaps through a read error. V usage is TRBV28 and J usage is TRBJ2-5; TRBD2 agrees at 9 bases. Per germline, CDR1 MDHEN and CDR2 SYDVKM. The CDR3 sequence is 20 residues long. The CDR3 reads CASSLGGLSKLAGNQETQHF. The CDR3 coding sequence is TGTGCCAGCAGTTTAGGAGGTCTTTCTAAGCTAGCGGGGAACCAAGAGACCCAGCACTTC.

This clone occurred many times. Different DNA sequences within this sample yield the same CDR3. This chain connects TRBV9 to TRBJ2-5; no clear D gene. V shed 4 bases and J shed 2 bases, with 18 bases lying between them. CDR1 is SGDLS, CDR2 YYNGEE, per germline. The CDR3 totals 16 residues. CDR3 nucleotide sequence: TGTGCCAGCAGCCCCCGAACCGGCATGGGACAAGAGACCCAGTACTTC. This encodes CASSPRTGMGQETQYF. The variable domain in full, with the rest retrieved from reference TRBV9 and TRBJ2-5, is DSGVTQTPKHLITATGQRVTLRCSPRSGDLSVYWYQQSLDQGLQFLIQYYNGEERAKGNILERFSAQQFPDLHSELNLSSLELGDSALYFCASSPRTGMGQETQYFGPGTRLLVL.

This clone was found many times. The gene calls are TRBV5-1 and TRBJ2-2, with 9 bases that match TRBD2. Germline CDR1 reads SGHRS; CDR2 reads YFSETQ. The CDR3 covers 13 residues. V shed 6 bases, J shed 8 bases, and the junction held 5 bases outside the gene matches. CDR3 nucleotide sequence: TGCGCCAGCACCTGGACTAGCGCGGGGGAGCTGTTTTTT. It is translated as CASTWTSAGELFF. Drawing the rest from reference TRBV5-1 and TRBJ2-2, the complete variable domain is KAGVTQTPRYLIKTRGQQVTLSCSPISGHRSVSWYQQTPGQGLQFLFEYFSETQRNKGNFPGRFSGRQFSNSRSEMNVSTLELGDSALYLCASTWTSAGELFFGEGSRLTVL.

This clone was picked up a small number of times. This sequence joins TRBV6-6 and TRBJ2-3; no reliable D call. Between the trimmed V and J ends, which lost 0 bases and 0 bases, there was a span of 7 bases. The CDR3 runs to 15 residues. Germline V lookup: CDR1 MNHNY, CDR2 SVGAGI (reference sequence). The CDR3 spells CASSYSWSSTDTQYF. In DNA form, the CDR3 reads TGTGCCAGCAGTTACTCTTGGTCCAGCACAGATACGCAGTATTTT.

For this clone: At one end, the junction sequence differs from germline, possibly due to a read error. The V and J genes are TRBV12-3 or TRBV12-4 and TRBJ2-2; TRBD1 matches 7 bases. The CDR3 is 15 amino acids. Written as DNA, the CDR3 is TGTGCCAGCAGCACTAGGACAGGTGGCACCGTGGAGCTGTTTTTT. The encoded protein is CASSTRTGGTVELFF.

About this clone: The junction departs from germline at one end; a sequencing error may be responsible. This chain connects TRBV6-2 or TRBV6-3 to TRBJ2-2; 9 nucleotides align to TRBD1. The CDR3 spans 14 residues. CDR1 is MNHEY, CDR2 SVGEGT, per germline. The CDR3 protein is CASRQGADTGELFF. CDR3 sequence (DNA): TGTGCCAGCAGACAGGGGGCGGACACCGGGGAGCTTTTTTTT.

A few counts support this clone. J is TRBJ1-1 and V is TRBV7-3; D is undetermined. The CDR3 contains 13 residues. Germline CDR1 reads SGHTA; CDR2 reads FQGTGA. V shed 0 bases and J shed 1 base, with 3 bases lying between them. The DNA of the CDR3 is TGTGCCAGCAGCTTAACACAGAACACTGAAGCTTTCTTT. Translation gives CASSLTQNTEAFF.

The rearrangement links TRBV19 to TRBJ2-5; 7 bases fit TRBD2. V trimming: 4 bases; J trimming: 5 bases; junction bases outside the gene matches: 10. Germline lookup yields CDR1 LNHDA and CDR2 SQIVND (reference sequence). CDR3 length equals 15 residues. As DNA, the CDR3 is TGTGCCAGTAGTACCGGACTAGAAAGTAGGGAGACCCAGTACTTC. Amino acid sequence: CASSTGLESRETQYF.

This clone was detected many times. CDR3 loop: CASIQRTLARGGYTF. Here the CDR3 DNA reads TGTGCCAGCATTCAGAGGACCTTGGCGAGGGGTGGCTACACCTTC. This chain joins TRBV2 and TRBJ1-2; D perhaps matches TRBD1 (5 bases). This CDR3 region has 15 residues. The V end lost 7 bases, the J end lost 7 bases, and 22 bases lay between the germline ends. The germline V gene has CDR1 SNHLY and CDR2 FYNNEI.

This clone was detected ten times or more. This chain links TRBV29-1 with TRBJ2-7; perhaps TRBD2 as D (5 bases). The CDR3 spans 16 residues. In germline, CDR1 is SQVTM, CDR2 ANQGSEA. V lost 6 bases and J lost 3, with 24 bases in between. For the CDR3, the DNA is TGCAGCGTGAGCGGTCCGAGACGCTTATCCCACTACGAGCAGTACTTC. This sequence encodes CSVSGPRRLSHYEQYF.

Ten or more counts support this clone. The V call is TRBV11-2, the J call TRBJ1-5; no definite D call. CDR3 length equals 15 residues. Per the germline V gene, CDR1 is SGHAT and CDR2 is FQNNGV. The V end lost 0 bases, the J end lost 0 bases, and 6 bases lay between the germline ends. The chain's CDR3 is CASSLDGYSNQPQHF. CDR3 coding DNA: TGTGCCAGCAGCTTAGATGGGTATAGCAATCAGCCCCAGCATTTT.

This clone was detected many times. This chain's CDR3 is CSARDGGQAYNEQFF. CDR3 nucleotide sequence: TGCAGTGCTAGAGATGGGGGACAGGCATACAATGAGCAGTTCTTC. The V call is TRBV20-1, the J call TRBJ2-1; 8 nucleotides match TRBD1. V shed 0 bases, J shed 4 bases, and the junction held 5 bases outside the gene matches. Germline CDR1 reads DFQATT; CDR2 reads SNEGSKA (reference sequence). The CDR3 contains 15 residues.

To note about this clone: A much larger clone differs from this one at a single base, so this may be a read error. The chain employs TRBV3-1 and TRBJ1-3, with 8 positions matching TRBD1. This CDR3 is built from 18 residues. The germline CDR1 and CDR2 sequences are LGHDT and YNNKEL (reference sequence). J was trimmed by 0 bases and V by 4 bases; bases with no gene match: 11. CDR3 in amino acids: CASSPDRGGWRSGNTIYF. CDR3 nucleotide sequence: TGTGCCAGCAGCCCAGACAGGGGTGGCTGGCGCTCTGGAAACACCATATATTTT.

In this sample, this clone turned up many times. The chain links TRBV9 to TRBJ1-5; perhaps TRBD1 as D (6 bases). Germline CDR1 and CDR2: SGDLS and YYNGEE. This CDR3 is 15 amino acids long. Trimming took 3 bases from V and 3 from J, leaving 13 bases between them. The DNA of the CDR3 is TGTGCCAGCAGCGAGGGGGTCAGGGACAATCAGCCCCAGCATTTT. It is translated as CASSEGVRDNQPQHF.

This clone was observed many times. V gene TRBV5-8 combines with J gene TRBJ2-5; D is ambiguous. This CDR3 spans 17 amino acids. Germline-derived CDR1 and CDR2 are SGHTS and YDEGEE. Deletions cut 0 bases from V and 3 bases from J, with 18 bases between. This CDR3 reads CASSLEVRQDLKETQYF. CDR3 coding DNA: TGTGCCAGCAGCTTGGAGGTCAGGCAAGATCTCAAAGAGACCCAGTACTTC.

This clone appeared a few times. This rearrangement joins TRBV11-2 to TRBJ1-6; unclear D gene. Trimming cost V 3 bases and J 0 bases, with 9 bases left between them. Germline-derived CDR1 and CDR2 are SGHAT and FQNNGV. This CDR3 contains 16 residues. The CDR3 sequence is CASSFKVSSYNSPLHF. The CDR3 DNA follows: TGTGCCAGCAGCTTTAAAGTGAGCTCCTATAATTCACCCCTCCACTTT.

CDR3 in amino acids: CASSQPGTGNYGYTF. CDR3 coding DNA: TGCGCCAGCAGCCAACCCGGGACAGGGAACTATGGCTACACCTTC. This chain links TRBV4-1 with TRBJ1-2, with 9 bases lining up with TRBD1. Germline trimming cut 2 bases from V and 2 bases from J; bases unmatched to any gene: 3. Per germline, CDR1 MGHRA and CDR2 YSYEKL. The CDR3 extends over 15 amino acids.